The 11 T cell receptor beta chains below were found in one sample sequenced in a study of shared clonotypes between healthy human individuals. Measured with immunoSEQ multiplex PCR; TCRdb has only the in-frame clones, and not every one. Among about a million clones listed, 75% were seen once. The specimen sequenced was memory CD4+ T cells sorted from blood. Regarding subset: CD45RA-negative fraction. Receptors originate from a man younger than 30 in good health.

With respect to this clone: Different DNA sequences within this sample yield the same CDR3. The chain couples TRBV28 to TRBJ2-7, with D perhaps being TRBD1 or TRBD2 (5 bases each). Germline V gene lookup returns CDR1 MDHEN and CDR2 SYDVKM. The CDR3 length is 11 residues. Trimming took 5 bases from V and 4 from J, leaving 6 bases between them. This chain's CDR3 is CASSGTYEQYF. The CDR3 coding sequence is TGTGCCAGCAGTGGGACGTACGAGCAGTACTTC.

The V gene is TRBV6-6, the J gene TRBJ1-5, with D unclear. Germline CDR1 is MNHNY and CDR2 is SVGAGI (reference sequence). V gave up 4 bases and J gave up 7 bases, with 11 bases separating them. The CDR3 spans 13 residues. The CDR3 nucleotides are TGTGCCAGCAGTTCACGGACTGGACAGCCCCAGCATTTT. This codes for CASSSRTGQPQHF.

The genes are TRBV19 and TRBJ2-1, with 8 bases that match TRBD2. The CDR3 is made up of 14 amino acids. Germline V gene data show CDR1 as LNHDA and CDR2 as SQIVND (reference sequence). V lost 6 bases, J lost 7 bases, and 8 bases stayed unmatched. CDR3 DNA sequence: TGTGCCAGTAGATCGGGGGGGCAGGGGAATGAGCAGTTCTTC. Encoded protein: CASRSGGQGNEQFF.

The V call is TRBV29-1, the J call TRBJ1-2, with 12 bases lining up with TRBD1. V was clipped by 7 bases and J by 4 bases; unmatched bases: 10. The CDR3 runs 15 residues. CDR1 is SQVTM and CDR2 is ANQGSEA in the germline V gene. DNA for the CDR3: TGCAGCGCAAAACCCGGGACAGGGGGCGGCTATGGCTACACCTTC. Protein sequence: CSAKPGTGGGYGYTF.

The chain is built from TRBV9 and TRBJ1-2; D unresolved. V was shortened by 0 bases and J by 5 bases, with 8 bases between the two germline ends. Germline CDR1 is SGDLS and CDR2 is YYNGEE. This CDR3 region has 13 residues. CDR3 nucleotide sequence: TGTGCCAGCAGCGTAGAAGGTGCGTATGGCTACACCTTC. Translation gives CASSVEGAYGYTF.

This clone was counted between two and nine times. The chain couples TRBV7-2 to TRBJ2-7; no clear D. V lost 4 bases to trimming and J lost 5 bases, with 18 bases between them. Germline V CDR1 and CDR2: SGHTA, FQGNSA. The CDR3 covers 15 residues. This CDR3 reads CASSSETSSRNEQYF. The CDR3 DNA reads as TGTGCCAGCAGCTCGGAGACGTCCTCCCGAAACGAGCAGTACTTC.

The V and J genes are TRBV5-1 and TRBJ2-1; D is possibly TRBD1 (5 bases). The CDR3 spans 15 residues. Germline CDR1 reads SGHRS; CDR2 reads YFSETQ. The V end was cut by 2 bases, the J end by 8 bases, with 17 bases between. The CDR3, as DNA: TGCGCCAGCAGCTTAACACCCAGGGCCGAGCATGAGCAGTTCTTC. Amino acids: CASSLTPRAEHEQFF.

The CDR3 spells CASSSQGAGGNTIYF. CDR3 bases: TGTGCCAGCAGTTCACAGGGGGCAGGAGGAAACACCATATATTTT. This chain joins TRBV28 and TRBJ1-3; TRBD1 matches at 9 bases. Looked up from germline, CDR1 is MDHEN and CDR2 is SYDVKM. This CDR3 has 15 amino acids. With 4 bases clipped from V and 4 bases from J, the junction kept 5 bases outside the gene matches.

This rearrangement joins TRBV30 to TRBJ1-1, with D unclear. The ends were cut back, 2 bases at V and 3 bases at J, with 7 bases in the middle. The CDR3 contains 12 residues. The germline V gene encodes CDR1 GTSNPN and CDR2 SVGIG (reference sequence). CDR3 sequence (DNA): TGTGCCTGGAGTAAACTAGACACTGAAGCTTTCTTT. It yields the protein CAWSKLDTEAFF. The entire variable domain, with the rest obtained from reference TRBV30 and TRBJ1-1, is as follows: SQTIHQWPATLVQPVGSPLSLECTVEGTSNPNLYWYRQAAGRGLQLLFYSVGIGQISSEVPQNLSASRPQDRQFILSSKKLLLSDSGFYLCAWSKLDTEAFFGQGTRLTVV.

The chain uses TRBV5-1 and TRBJ1-1, with D possibly TRBD1 on 5 matching bases. Germline CDR1 SGHRS, CDR2 YFSETQ. The V gene lost 0 bases and the J gene lost 1 base, with 13 bases spanning the gap. The CDR3 covers 16 residues. For the CDR3, the DNA is TGCGCCAGCAGCTTGGAGCCAGCGGGGGAGAACACTGAAGCTTTCTTT. Its protein product is CASSLEPAGENTEAFF.

The sample holds a few counts of this clone. This sequence joins TRBV4-1 and TRBJ2-7; TRBD2 matches 12 bases. Germline values: CDR1 MGHRA, CDR2 YSYEKL. J lost 4 bases, V lost 2 bases, and 6 bases had no gene match. This CDR3 is 16 amino acids long. The CDR3 DNA is TGCGCCAGCAGCCAACAGACTAGCGGGAGTACATACGAGCAGTACTTC. Translating it yields CASSQQTSGSTYEQYF.